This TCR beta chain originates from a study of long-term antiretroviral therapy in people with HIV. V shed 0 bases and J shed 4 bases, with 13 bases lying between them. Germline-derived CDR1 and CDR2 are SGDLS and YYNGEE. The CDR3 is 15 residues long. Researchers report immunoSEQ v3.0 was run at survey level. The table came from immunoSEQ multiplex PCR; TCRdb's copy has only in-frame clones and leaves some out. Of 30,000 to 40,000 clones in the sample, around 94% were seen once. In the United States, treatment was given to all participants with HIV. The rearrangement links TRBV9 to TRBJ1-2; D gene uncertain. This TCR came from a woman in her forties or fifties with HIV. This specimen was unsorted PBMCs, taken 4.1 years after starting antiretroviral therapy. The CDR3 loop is CASSVAEQPLYGYTF. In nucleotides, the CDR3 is TGTGCCAGCAGCGTAGCCGAACAGCCCCTCTATGGCTACACCTTC. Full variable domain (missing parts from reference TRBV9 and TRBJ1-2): DSGVTQTPKHLITATGQRVTLRCSPRSGDLSVYWYQQSLDQGLQFLIQYYNGEERAKGNILERFSAQQFPDLHSELNLSSLELGDSALYFCASSVAEQPLYGYTFGSGTRLTVV.